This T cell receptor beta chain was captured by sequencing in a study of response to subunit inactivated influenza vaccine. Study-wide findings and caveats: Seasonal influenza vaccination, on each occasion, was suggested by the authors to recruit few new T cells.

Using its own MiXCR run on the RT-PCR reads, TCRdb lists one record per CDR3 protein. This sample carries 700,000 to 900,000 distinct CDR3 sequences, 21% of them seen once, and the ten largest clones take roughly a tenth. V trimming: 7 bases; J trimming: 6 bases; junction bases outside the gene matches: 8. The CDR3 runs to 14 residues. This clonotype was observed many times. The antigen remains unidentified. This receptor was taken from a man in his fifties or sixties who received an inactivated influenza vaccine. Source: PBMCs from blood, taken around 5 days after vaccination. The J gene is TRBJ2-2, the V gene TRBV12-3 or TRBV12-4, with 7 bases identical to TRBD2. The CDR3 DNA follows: TGTGCCAGCAACCGGCAGGGAGGGCCCGGGGAGCTGTTTTTT. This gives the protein CASNRQGGPGELFF.